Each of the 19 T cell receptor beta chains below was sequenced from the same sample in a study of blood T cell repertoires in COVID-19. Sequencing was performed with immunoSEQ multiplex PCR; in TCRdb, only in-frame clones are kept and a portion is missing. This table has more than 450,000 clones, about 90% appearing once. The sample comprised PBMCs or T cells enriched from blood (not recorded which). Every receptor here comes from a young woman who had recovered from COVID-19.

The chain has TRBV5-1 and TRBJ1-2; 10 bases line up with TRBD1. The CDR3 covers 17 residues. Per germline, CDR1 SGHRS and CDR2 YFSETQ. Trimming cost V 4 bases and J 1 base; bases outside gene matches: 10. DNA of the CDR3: TGCGCCAGCAGCCCGACACTCGGACAGGGGGGTAACTATGGCTACACCTTC. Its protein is CASSPTLGQGGNYGYTF.

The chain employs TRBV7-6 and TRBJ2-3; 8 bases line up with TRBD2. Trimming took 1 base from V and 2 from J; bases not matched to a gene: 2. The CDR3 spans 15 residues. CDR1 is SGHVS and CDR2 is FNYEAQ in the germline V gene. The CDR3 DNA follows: TGTGCCAGCAGCTTAGGGCGGGGGGTCACAGATACGCAGTATTTT. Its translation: CASSLGRGVTDTQYF.

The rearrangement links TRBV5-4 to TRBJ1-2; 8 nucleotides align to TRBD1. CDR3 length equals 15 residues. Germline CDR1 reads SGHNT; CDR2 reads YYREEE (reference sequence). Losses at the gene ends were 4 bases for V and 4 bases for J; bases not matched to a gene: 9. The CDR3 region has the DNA TGTGCCAGCAGCCCAGGGGCAGGGGGCCTCTATGGCTACACCTTC. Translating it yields CASSPGAGGLYGYTF.

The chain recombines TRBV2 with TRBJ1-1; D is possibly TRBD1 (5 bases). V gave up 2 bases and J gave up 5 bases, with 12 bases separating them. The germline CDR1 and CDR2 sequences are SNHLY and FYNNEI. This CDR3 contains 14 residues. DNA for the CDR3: TGTGCCAGCAGTGAACAGGGAATTCAGACTGAAGCTTTCTTT. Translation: CASSEQGIQTEAFF.

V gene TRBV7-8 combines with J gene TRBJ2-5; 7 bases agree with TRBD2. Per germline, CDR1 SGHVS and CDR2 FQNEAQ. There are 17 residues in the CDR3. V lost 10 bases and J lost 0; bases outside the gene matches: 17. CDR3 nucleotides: TGTGCCACGGTTCCCAGCGGGACCGAAGTTAACCAAGAGACCCAGTACTTC. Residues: CATVPSGTEVNQETQYF.

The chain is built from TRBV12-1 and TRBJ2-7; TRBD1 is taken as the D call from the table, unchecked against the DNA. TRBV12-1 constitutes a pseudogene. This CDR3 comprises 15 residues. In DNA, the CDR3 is TGTGCCAGCAGCCCTCGGACAGGGGGCCACTACGAGCAGTACTTC. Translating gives CASSPRTGGHYEQYF.

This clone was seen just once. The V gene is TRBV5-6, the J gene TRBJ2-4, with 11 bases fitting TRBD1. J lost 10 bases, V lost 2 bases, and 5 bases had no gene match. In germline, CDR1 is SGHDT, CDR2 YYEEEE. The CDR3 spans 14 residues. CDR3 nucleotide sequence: TGTGCCAGCAGCTTTTCTTGGGACAGGGGGATTCAGTACTTC. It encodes CASSFSWDRGIQYF.

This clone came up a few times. The CDR3 nucleotides are TGCGCCAGCAGCTTGCGGGAGACAGGGAGTAATTCACCCCTCCACTTT. It is translated as CASSLRETGSNSPLHF. The chain carries TRBV5-1 and TRBJ1-6; 7 nucleotides line up with TRBD1. The CDR3 runs to 16 residues. With 1 base clipped from V and 6 bases from J, the junction kept 7 bases outside the gene matches. Germline V gene data show CDR1 as SGHRS and CDR2 as YFSETQ.

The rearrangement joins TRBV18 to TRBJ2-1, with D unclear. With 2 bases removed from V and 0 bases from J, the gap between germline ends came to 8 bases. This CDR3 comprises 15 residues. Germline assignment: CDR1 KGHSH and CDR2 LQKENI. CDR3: CASSPSEDSYNEQFF. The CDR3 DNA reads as TGTGCCAGCTCACCATCAGAGGACTCCTACAATGAGCAGTTCTTC. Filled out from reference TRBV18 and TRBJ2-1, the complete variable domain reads NAGVMQNPRHLVRRRGQEARLRCSPMKGHSHVYWYRQLPEEGLKFMVYLQKENIIDESGMPKERFSAEFPKEGPSILRIQQVVRGDSAAYFCASSPSEDSYNEQFFGPGTRLTVL.

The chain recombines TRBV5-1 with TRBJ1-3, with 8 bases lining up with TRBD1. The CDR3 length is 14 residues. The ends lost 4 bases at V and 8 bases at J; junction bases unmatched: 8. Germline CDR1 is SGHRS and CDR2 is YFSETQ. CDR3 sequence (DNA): TGCGCCAGCAGCCTAGGGACAGGAAGAGACACCATATATTTT. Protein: CASSLGTGRDTIYF.

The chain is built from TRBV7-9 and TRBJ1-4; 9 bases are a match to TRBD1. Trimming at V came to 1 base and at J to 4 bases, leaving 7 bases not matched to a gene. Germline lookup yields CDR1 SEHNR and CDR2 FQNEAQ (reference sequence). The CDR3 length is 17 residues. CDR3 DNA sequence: TGTGCCAGCAGCTTAGAGGGACAGGGTTCCATTAATGAAAAACTGTTTTTT. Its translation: CASSLEGQGSINEKLFF.

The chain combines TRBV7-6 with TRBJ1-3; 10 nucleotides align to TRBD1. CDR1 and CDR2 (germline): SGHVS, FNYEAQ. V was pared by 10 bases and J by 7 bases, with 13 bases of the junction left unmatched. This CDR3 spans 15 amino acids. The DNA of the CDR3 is TGTGCCACCCTCAGGACCGGGACAGGGGTGAACACCATATATTTT. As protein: CATLRTGTGVNTIYF.

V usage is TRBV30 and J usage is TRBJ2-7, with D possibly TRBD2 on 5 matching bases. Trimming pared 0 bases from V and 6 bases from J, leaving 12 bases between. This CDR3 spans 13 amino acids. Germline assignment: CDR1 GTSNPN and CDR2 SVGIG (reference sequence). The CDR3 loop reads CAWSVDFMGEQYF. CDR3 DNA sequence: TGTGCCTGGAGTGTGGACTTCATGGGCGAGCAGTACTTC.

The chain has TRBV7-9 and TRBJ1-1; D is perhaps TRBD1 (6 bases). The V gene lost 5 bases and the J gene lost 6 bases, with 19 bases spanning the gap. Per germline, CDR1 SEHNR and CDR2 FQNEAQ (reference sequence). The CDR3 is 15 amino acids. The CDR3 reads CASSAGQWVFAEAFF. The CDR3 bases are TGTGCCAGCAGCGCCGGACAGTGGGTTTTCGCTGAAGCTTTCTTT. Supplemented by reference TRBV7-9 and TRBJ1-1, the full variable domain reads DTGVSQNPRHKITKRGQNVTFRCDPISEHNRLYWYRQTLGQGPEFLTYFQNEAQLEKSRLLSDRFSAERPKGSFSTLEIQRTEQGDSAMYLCASSAGQWVFAEAFFGQGTRLTVV.

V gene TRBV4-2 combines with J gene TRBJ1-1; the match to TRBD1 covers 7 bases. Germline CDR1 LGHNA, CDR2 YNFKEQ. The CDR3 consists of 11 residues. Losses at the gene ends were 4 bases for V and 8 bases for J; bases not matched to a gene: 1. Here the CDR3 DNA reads TGTGCCAGCAGCCTGGGACAGGAAGCTTTCTTT. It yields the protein CASSLGQEAFF.

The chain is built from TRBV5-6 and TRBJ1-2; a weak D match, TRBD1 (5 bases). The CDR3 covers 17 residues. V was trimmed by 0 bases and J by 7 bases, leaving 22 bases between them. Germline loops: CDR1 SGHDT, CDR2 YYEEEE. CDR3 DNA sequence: TGTGCCAGCAGCTTGGGTACAGGCGGAGAGTTTCGGTCTGGCTACACCTTC. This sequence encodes CASSLGTGGEFRSGYTF.

Here the CDR3 DNA reads TGCAGTGCTAGTTTCTGGGCGAACAAACTGTTTTTT. It encodes CSASFWANKLFF. V and J are TRBV20-1 and TRBJ1-4; no reliable D call. Trimming took off 3 bases at V and 11 bases at J, with 13 bases between the two ends. The CDR3 covers 12 residues. In germline, CDR1 is DFQATT, CDR2 SNEGSKA (reference sequence).

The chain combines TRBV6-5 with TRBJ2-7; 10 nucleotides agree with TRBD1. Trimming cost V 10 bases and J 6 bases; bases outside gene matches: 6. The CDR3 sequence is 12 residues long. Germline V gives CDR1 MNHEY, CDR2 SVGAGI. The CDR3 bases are TGTGCCATACGACAGGGGGCGGGCGAGCAGTACTTC. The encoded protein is CAIRQGAGEQYF.

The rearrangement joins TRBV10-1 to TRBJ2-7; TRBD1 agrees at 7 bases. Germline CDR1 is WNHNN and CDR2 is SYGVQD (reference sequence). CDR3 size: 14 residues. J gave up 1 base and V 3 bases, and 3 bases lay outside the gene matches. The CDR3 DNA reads TGCGCCAGCAGTGAAACAGGGGAGTCCTACGAGCAGTACTTC. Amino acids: CASSETGESYEQYF.